Listed below are T cell receptor beta chains from one sample, sequenced in a study of T-cell memory formation after mild COVID-19. TCRdb called the 5' RACE reads again in MiXCR, with one record for every CDR3 protein. This sample yields 150,000 to 200,000 distinct CDR3 sequences, of which around a third are seen a single time; about 12% belongs to the top ten. Sample: PBMCs or a T cell subset sorted from them (not recorded which). Receptors were obtained from an adult woman who had mild COVID-19 (a few samples of this study predate the infection). Cell type and time point are not known. CDR3s include the opening cysteine and the closing phenylalanine or tryptophan.

TRBV12-3/TRBV12-4 CASRQAAGGPSGEQFF
TRBV7-3 CASSPTVQETQYF
TRBV11-3 CASSWGNTYTDTQYF
TRBV9 CASSATTGSNHEQYF
TRBV18 CASSPFGGAEETQYF
TRBV7-2 CASSDRVADTQYF
TRBV20-1 CSARQNTEAFF
TRBV7-9 CASSLESGPLSEQYF
TRBV6-5 CASSFTDRQFF
TRBV12-3/TRBV12-4 CASSALDYEQYF
TRBV30 CAWSPPGGAYNEQFF
TRBV9 CASSVGGTSWTGELFF
TRBV28 CASSFPGTGSYNEQFF
TRBV3-1 CASSQDLVRGRSEAFF
TRBV5-1 CASSLGTEETQYF
TRBV9 CASSALHRQGPTDTQYF
TRBV29-1 CSVSRDGSVGSRQYF
TRBV5-1 CASTDTDNSPLHF
TRBV29-1 CSVVISSGNEQFF
TRBV7-9 CASRSTGDEQFF
TRBV12-3/TRBV12-4 CASSFGPVENSPLHF
TRBV18 CASSPPGRASGANVLTF
TRBV4-3 CASSPSGLQYGEQFF
TRBV7-2 CASRPRGGRTNTGELFF
TRBV6-5 CASSSLSEGRNEKLFF
TRBV3-1 CASSHRSGQETQYF
TRBV20-1 CSVSRAPPLNIQYF
TRBV7-6 CASSPLAGGADTQYF
TRBV5-1 CASSLGTSGRINEQYF
TRBV7-3 CASSRSSGGALEQFF
TRBV25-1 CASRSGGRNEQYF
TRBV7-3 CASSSGSTKETQYF
TRBV5-1 CASSLGDSGGSNEKLFF
TRBV9 CASSVASMVSYGYTF
TRBV27 CASSLDQGAYNEQFF
TRBV4-1 CASSQATGVPPYEQYF
TRBV7-9 CASSFGPSSGNTIYF
TRBV9 CASSALQAGDPDTQYF
TRBV6-5 CASSPYRQGAKNIQYF
TRBV6-2/TRBV6-3 CASSSTIMNTEAFF
TRBV12-3/TRBV12-4 CASSRGRPDEQYF
TRBV5-5 CASSFGQGLVEQFF
TRBV29-1 CSVEDRGQSYEQYF
TRBV20-1 CSASVSSGPYEQYF
TRBV18 CASSPRDPDTNTEAFF
TRBV2 CASGGDGMEQFF
TRBV12-3/TRBV12-4 CASSPRGDERNEQFF